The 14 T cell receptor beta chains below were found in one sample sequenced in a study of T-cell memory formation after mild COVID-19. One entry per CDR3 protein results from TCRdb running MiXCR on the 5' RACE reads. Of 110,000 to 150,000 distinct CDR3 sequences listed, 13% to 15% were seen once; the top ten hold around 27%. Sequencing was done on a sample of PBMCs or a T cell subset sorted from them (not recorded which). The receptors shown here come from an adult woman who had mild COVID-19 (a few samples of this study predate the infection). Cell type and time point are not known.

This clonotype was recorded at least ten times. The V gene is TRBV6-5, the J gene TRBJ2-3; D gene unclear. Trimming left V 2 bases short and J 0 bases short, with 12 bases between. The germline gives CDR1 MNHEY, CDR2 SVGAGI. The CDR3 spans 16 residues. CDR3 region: CASSYLYAPSTDTQYF. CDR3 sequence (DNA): TGTGCCAGCAGTTACCTCTACGCACCTAGCACAGATACGCAGTATTTT.

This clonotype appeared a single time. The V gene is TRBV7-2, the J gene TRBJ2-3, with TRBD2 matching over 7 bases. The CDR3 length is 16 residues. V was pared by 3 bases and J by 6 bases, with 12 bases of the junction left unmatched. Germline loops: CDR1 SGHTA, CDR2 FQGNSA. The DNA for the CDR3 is TGTGCCAGCAGCTTGACACTCAGCGGGGCCCGGGATACGCAGTATTTT. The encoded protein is CASSLTLSGARDTQYF.

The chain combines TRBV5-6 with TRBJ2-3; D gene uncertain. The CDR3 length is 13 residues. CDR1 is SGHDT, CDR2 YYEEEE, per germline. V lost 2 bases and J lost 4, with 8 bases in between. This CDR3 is CASSFNGADTQYF. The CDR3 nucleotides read TGTGCCAGCAGCTTTAATGGGGCAGATACGCAGTATTTT. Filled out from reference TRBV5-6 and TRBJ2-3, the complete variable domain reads DAGVTQSPTHLIKTRGQQVTLRCSPKSGHDTVSWYQQALGQGPQFIFQYYEEEERQRGNFPDRFSGHQFPNYSSELNVNALLLGDSALYLCASSFNGADTQYFGPGTRLTVL.

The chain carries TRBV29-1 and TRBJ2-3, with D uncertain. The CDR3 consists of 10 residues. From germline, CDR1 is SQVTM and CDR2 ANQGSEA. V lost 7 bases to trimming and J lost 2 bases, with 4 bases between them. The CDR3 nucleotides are TGCAGCGGAAACACAGATACGCAGTATTTT. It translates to CSGNTDTQYF.

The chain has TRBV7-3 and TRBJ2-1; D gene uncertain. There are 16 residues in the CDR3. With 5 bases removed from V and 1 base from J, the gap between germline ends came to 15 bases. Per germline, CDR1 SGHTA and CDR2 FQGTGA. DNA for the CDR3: TGTGCCAGCAGCCCCGGTCCAATGTTATCCTACAATGAGCAGTTCTTC. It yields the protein CASSPGPMLSYNEQFF.

The CDR3 here is CASSSTPRGNYGYTF. CDR3 nucleotide sequence: TGTGCCAGCAGCTCGACTCCCCGAGGGAACTATGGCTACACCTTC. The chain combines TRBV7-2 with TRBJ1-2; D not resolved. Trimming removed 4 bases at V and 2 bases at J, with 14 bases between. Per germline, CDR1 SGHTA and CDR2 FQGNSA. This CDR3 has 15 residues.

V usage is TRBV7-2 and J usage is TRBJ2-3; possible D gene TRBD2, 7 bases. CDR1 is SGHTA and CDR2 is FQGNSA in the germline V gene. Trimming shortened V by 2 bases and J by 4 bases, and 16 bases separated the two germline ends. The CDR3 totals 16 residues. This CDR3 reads CASSLFGGGAADTQYF. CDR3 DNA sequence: TGTGCCAGCAGCTTATTCGGTGGGGGGGCTGCAGATACGCAGTATTTT. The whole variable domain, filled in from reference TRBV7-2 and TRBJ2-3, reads GAGVSQSPSNKVTEKGKDVELRCDPISGHTALYWYRQSLGQGLEFLIYFQGNSAPDKSGLPSDRFSAERTGGSVSTLTIQRTQQEDSAVYLCASSLFGGGAADTQYFGPGTRLTVL.

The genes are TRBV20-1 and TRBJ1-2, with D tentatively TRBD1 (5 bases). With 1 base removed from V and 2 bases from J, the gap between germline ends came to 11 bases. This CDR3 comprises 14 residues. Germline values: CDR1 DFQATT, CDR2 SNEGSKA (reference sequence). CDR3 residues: CSARVLEGNYGYTF. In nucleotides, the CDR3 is TGCAGTGCTAGAGTCTTGGAGGGGAACTATGGCTACACCTTC.

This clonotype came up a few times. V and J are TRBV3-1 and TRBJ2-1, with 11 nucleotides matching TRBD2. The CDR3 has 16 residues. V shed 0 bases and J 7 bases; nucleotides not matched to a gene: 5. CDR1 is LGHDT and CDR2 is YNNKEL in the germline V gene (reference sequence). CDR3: CASSQDTSGGTNEQFF. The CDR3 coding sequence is TGTGCCAGCAGCCAAGATACTAGCGGGGGTACGAATGAGCAGTTCTTC.

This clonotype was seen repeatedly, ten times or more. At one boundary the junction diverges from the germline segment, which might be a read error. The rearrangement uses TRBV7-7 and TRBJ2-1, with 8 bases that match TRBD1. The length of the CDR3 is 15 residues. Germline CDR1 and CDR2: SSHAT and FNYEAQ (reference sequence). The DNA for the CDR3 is TGTGCTAGCAGCCGGACAGGGAGCTCCTACAATGAGCAGTTCTTC. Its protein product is CASSRTGSSYNEQFF.

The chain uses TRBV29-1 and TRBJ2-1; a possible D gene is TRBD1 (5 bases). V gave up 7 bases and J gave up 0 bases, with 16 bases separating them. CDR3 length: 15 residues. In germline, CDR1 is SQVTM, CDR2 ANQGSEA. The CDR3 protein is CSAQGEGSSYNEQFF. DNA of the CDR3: TGCAGCGCCCAAGGGGAAGGAAGCTCCTACAATGAGCAGTTCTTC.

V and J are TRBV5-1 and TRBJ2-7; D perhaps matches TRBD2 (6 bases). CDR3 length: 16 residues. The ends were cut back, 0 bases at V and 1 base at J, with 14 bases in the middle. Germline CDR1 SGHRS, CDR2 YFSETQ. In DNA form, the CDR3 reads TGCGCCAGCAGCTTGGACCAGGTGCGGGGTTCCTACGAGCAGTACTTC. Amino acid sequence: CASSLDQVRGSYEQYF.

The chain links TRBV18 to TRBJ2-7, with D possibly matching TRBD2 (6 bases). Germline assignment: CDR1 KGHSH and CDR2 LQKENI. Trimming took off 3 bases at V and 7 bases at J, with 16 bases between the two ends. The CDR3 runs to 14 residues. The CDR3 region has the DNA TGTGCCAGCTCACCTCGGGACTCGCCCCGGGAGCAGTACTTC. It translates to CASSPRDSPREQYF. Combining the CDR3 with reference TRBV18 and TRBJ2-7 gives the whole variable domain NAGVMQNPRHLVRRRGQEARLRCSPMKGHSHVYWYRQLPEEGLKFMVYLQKENIIDESGMPKERFSAEFPKEGPSILRIQQVVRGDSAAYFCASSPRDSPREQYFGPGTRLTVT.

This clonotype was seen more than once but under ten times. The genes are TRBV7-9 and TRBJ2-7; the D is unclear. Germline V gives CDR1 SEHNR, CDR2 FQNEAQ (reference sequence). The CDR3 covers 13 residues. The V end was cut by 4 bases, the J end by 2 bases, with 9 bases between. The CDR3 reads CASSYHFPYEQYF. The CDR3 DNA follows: TGTGCCAGCAGCTACCATTTCCCCTACGAGCAGTACTTC.